A single sample gave rise to the 26 T cell receptor beta chains below, sequenced in a study of immune evolution from preneoplasia to lung adenocarcinoma. Clones were sequenced by immunoSEQ multiplex PCR, and TCRdb holds only the in-frame ones, with some missing. The sample has 8,500 to 13,000 clones; roughly four fifths are singletons. The specimen was FFPE minimally invasive lung adenocarcinoma tissue. The receptors stem from a person between 65 and 79 years old with lung adenocarcinoma.

The V call is TRBV4-1, the J call TRBJ2-7; perhaps TRBD1 as D (6 bases). Trimming pared 3 bases from V and 7 bases from J, leaving 22 bases between. CDR3 size: 16 residues. Germline assignment: CDR1 MGHRA and CDR2 YSYEKL. The CDR3 loop reads CASSQDLTGPLREQYF. For the CDR3, the DNA is TGCGCCAGCAGCCAGGACTTGACAGGCCCTTTAAGGGAGCAGTACTTC.

The rearrangement links TRBV28 to TRBJ1-1, with TRBD1 identical over 10 bases. The length of the CDR3 is 15 residues. Germline V lookup: CDR1 MDHEN, CDR2 SYDVKM. The V gene end was trimmed by 3 bases and the J gene end by 3 bases; junction bases not matched to a gene: 4. For the CDR3, the DNA is TGTGCCAGCAGTTTGACAGGGGGCGGGGACACTGAAGCTTTCTTT. Protein sequence: CASSLTGGGDTEAFF.

V gene TRBV2 combines with J gene TRBJ2-3; 7 bases line up with TRBD2. Unmatched junction bases numbered 3, after V lost 4 bases and J lost 2 bases. This CDR3 region has 14 residues. Germline V lookup: CDR1 SNHLY, CDR2 FYNNEI. The CDR3 DNA reads as TGTGCCAGCAGTGGGGGAGGGCCCACAGATACGCAGTATTTT. Translation: CASSGGGPTDTQYF.

The V and J genes are TRBV6-4 and TRBJ1-1; 7 nucleotides align to TRBD1. In germline, CDR1 is MRHNA, CDR2 SNTAGT. The CDR3 loop spans 14 amino acids. V trimming: 8 bases; J trimming: 1 base; junction bases outside the gene matches: 7. The CDR3 loop reads CASRRGGPNTEAFF. CDR3 nucleotides: TGTGCCAGCCGTAGAGGGGGCCCGAACACTGAAGCTTTCTTT.

The J gene is TRBJ2-5, the V gene TRBV5-4; 9 positions agree with TRBD2. Germline V CDR1 and CDR2: SGHNT, YYREEE (reference sequence). The CDR3 consists of 15 residues. V lost 1 base to trimming and J lost 5 bases; unmatched junction nucleotides: 6. The CDR3, as DNA: TGTGCCAGCAGCTTGATTAGCGGGAGTGGGGAGACCCAGTACTTC. Amino acid sequence: CASSLISGSGETQYF.

The chain joins TRBV21-1 to TRBJ1-5. TRBV21-1 is labeled a pseudogene. CDR3 length: 17 residues. The DNA of the CDR3 is TGTGCCAGCACCGGGGCAGGTGGGATTTCGAGCAATCAGCCCCAGCATTTT. This sequence encodes CASTGAGGISSNQPQHF.

The chain couples TRBV30 to TRBJ2-3; 7 bases are shared with TRBD1. The CDR3 loop spans 16 amino acids. Germline lookup yields CDR1 GTSNPN and CDR2 SVGIG (reference sequence). The J segment lost 3 bases and the V segment lost 5 bases, leaving 14 bases of the junction unmatched. The CDR3 loop is CAWVTGKLMRTDTQYF. The CDR3 nucleotides read TGTGCCTGGGTGACAGGGAAGCTAATGAGGACAGATACGCAGTATTTT. The full variable domain, in which reference TRBV30 and TRBJ2-3 provide the parts outside the CDR3, is SQTIHQWPATLVQPVGSPLSLECTVEGTSNPNLYWYRQAAGRGLQLLFYSVGIGQISSEVPQNLSASRPQDRQFILSSKKLLLSDSGFYLCAWVTGKLMRTDTQYFGPGTRLTVL.

This clone has just one count. The CDR3: CASSPSGTGVSYEQYF. The CDR3 region has the DNA TGTGCCAGCTCACCGTCGGGGACAGGGGTTTCCTACGAGCAGTACTTC. The chain uses TRBV18 and TRBJ2-7; 10 nucleotides line up with TRBD1. Unmatched junction bases numbered 6, after V lost 3 bases and J lost 1 base. There are 16 residues in the CDR3. Germline lookup yields CDR1 KGHSH and CDR2 LQKENI.

The V gene is TRBV5-4, the J gene TRBJ1-4, with 9 bases lining up with TRBD1. This CDR3 has 15 residues. The V and J ends lost 2 bases and 7 bases, in that order; junction bases with no gene match: 6. Germline CDR1 is SGHNT and CDR2 is YYREEE (reference sequence). As DNA, the CDR3 is TGTGCCAGCAGCTTAGGGGGACAGGGTAGTGAAAAACTGTTTTTT. Amino acids: CASSLGGQGSEKLFF.

The chain employs TRBV2 and TRBJ2-2; perhaps D is TRBD1 or TRBD2 (5 bases each). The germline V gene has CDR1 SNHLY and CDR2 FYNNEI. This CDR3 is built from 16 residues. V was pared by 0 bases and J by 7 bases, with 15 bases between. DNA for the CDR3: TGTGCCAGCAGTGAAGCGGGGATAGCTGGGGGCGGGGAGCTGTTTTTT. It codes for CASSEAGIAGGGELFF.

J is TRBJ1-1 and V is TRBV11-3, with TRBD1 as a possible D gene (6 bases). The V gene lost 1 base and the J gene lost 4 bases, with 10 bases spanning the gap. Germline lookup yields CDR1 SGHNT and CDR2 YENEEA. The CDR3 covers 14 residues. CDR3 bases: TGTGCCAGCAGCTTAGGGGGGGGCGTCACTGAAGCTTTCTTT. This gives the protein CASSLGGGVTEAFF.

The chain is built from TRBV28 and TRBJ2-1, with 9 nucleotides matching TRBD2. Unmatched junction bases numbered 5, after V lost 5 bases and J lost 6 bases. Per the germline V gene, CDR1 is MDHEN and CDR2 is SYDVKM. This CDR3 spans 14 amino acids. Here the CDR3 DNA reads TGTGCCAGCAGTAAAGCGGGAGGATGCAATGAGCAGTTCTTC. Protein: CASSKAGGCNEQFF. Variable domain in full (rest from reference TRBV28 and TRBJ2-1): DVKVTQSSRYLVKRTGEKVFLECVQDMDHENMFWYRQDPGLGLRLIYFSYDVKMKEKGDIPEGYSVSREKKERFSLILESASTNQTSMYLCASSKAGGCNEQFFGPGTRLTVL.

The V and J genes are TRBV4-2 and TRBJ2-1; TRBD2 aligns across 7 bases. Germline CDR1 and CDR2: LGHNA and YNFKEQ. V lost 0 bases to trimming and J lost 5 bases; unmatched junction nucleotides: 13. This CDR3 has 18 residues. The CDR3 sequence: CASSQDLTVKGGDNEQFF. DNA of the CDR3: TGTGCCAGCAGCCAAGATTTGACGGTAAAGGGAGGGGACAATGAGCAGTTCTTC.

This clone appeared a few times. The rearrangement uses TRBV2 and TRBJ2-7; TRBD2 might be the D (6 bases). Trimming pared 4 bases from V and 1 base from J, leaving 14 bases between. Germline V CDR1 and CDR2: SNHLY, FYNNEI. The CDR3 is 15 amino acids. CDR3: CASSAQPSASYEQYF. The CDR3 DNA sequence: TGTGCCAGCAGTGCCCAGCCTAGCGCATCCTACGAGCAGTACTTC.

This rearrangement joins TRBV6-9 to TRBJ2-1, with 7 bases matching TRBD2. Germline CDR1 MNHGY, CDR2 SVAAGI. The CDR3 loop spans 15 amino acids. V lost 5 bases and J lost 7; bases outside the gene matches: 11. CDR3 DNA: TGTGCCAGCAGTGAAGTAAGCGGGACGCGAAATGAGCAGTTCTTC. Encoded protein: CASSEVSGTRNEQFF.

The chain combines TRBV2 with TRBJ2-7; 11 bases are a match to TRBD1. The junction had 3 bases not matched to a gene; V was cut back by 3 bases and J by 2 bases. The CDR3 spans 15 residues. The germline CDR1 and CDR2 sequences are SNHLY and FYNNEI. The CDR3 loop reads CASSDGGQGAYEQYF. The CDR3 DNA is TGTGCCAGCAGTGATGGGGGACAGGGGGCCTACGAGCAGTACTTC.

This chain uses TRBV28 with TRBJ1-2; D remains unclear. V dropped 1 base and J dropped 2 bases, with 5 bases sitting between them. Germline values: CDR1 MDHEN, CDR2 SYDVKM. The CDR3 is 13 residues long. The CDR3 DNA is TGTGCCAGCAGTTTATCGCCAAACTATGGCTACACCTTC. It codes for CASSLSPNYGYTF.

V and J are TRBV4-2 and TRBJ1-3, with D possibly TRBD1 on 5 matching bases. The CDR3 runs to 16 residues. V was trimmed by 1 base and J by 0 bases, leaving 10 bases between them. Germline CDR1 and CDR2: LGHNA and YNFKEQ. This chain's CDR3 is CASSQGTKASGNTIYF. The CDR3 nucleotides read TGTGCCAGCAGCCAAGGGACAAAAGCCTCTGGAAACACCATATATTTT.

This chain connects TRBV19 to TRBJ2-1; D possibly corresponds to TRBD2 (6 bases). CDR3 size: 13 residues. Looked up from germline, CDR1 is LNHDA and CDR2 is SQIVND (reference sequence). Trimming took 5 bases from V and 7 from J, leaving 12 bases between them. DNA of the CDR3: TGTGCCAGTAGTGACGGGACTTTTAATGAGCAGTTCTTC. Protein: CASSDGTFNEQFF.

The table lists this clone with a few counts. CDR3 amino acids: CASSWPSTYEQYF. CDR3 nucleotide sequence: TGTGCCAGCAGCTGGCCTTCCACCTACGAGCAGTACTTC. V is TRBV7-8 and J is TRBJ2-7; D is ambiguous. Trimming pared 4 bases from V and 2 bases from J, leaving 9 bases between. The CDR3 covers 13 residues. CDR1 and CDR2 (germline): SGHVS, FQNEAQ.

This clone was seen once. This chain joins TRBV7-9 and TRBJ2-6; TRBD2 agrees at 7 bases. The length of the CDR3 is 17 residues. V was clipped by 7 bases and J by 0 bases; unmatched bases: 9. Germline CDR1 and CDR2: SEHNR and FQNEAQ (reference sequence). CDR3 in DNA: TGTGCCAGCACAGCTTGGGGAGGGGACTCTGGGGCCAACGTCCTGACTTTC. Encoded protein: CASTAWGGDSGANVLTF.

The chain has TRBV11-2 and TRBJ2-7; D is unresolved. The CDR3 totals 13 residues. Germline values: CDR1 SGHAT, CDR2 FQNNGV. With 1 base removed from V and 5 bases from J, the gap between germline ends came to 9 bases. The CDR3 loop reads CASSLVGQNEQYF. The DNA of the CDR3 is TGTGCCAGCAGCTTAGTTGGTCAGAACGAGCAGTACTTC.

This sequence joins TRBV28 and TRBJ1-2; maybe TRBD1 (5 bases). There are 14 residues in the CDR3. Germline CDR1 and CDR2: MDHEN and SYDVKM. V lost 2 bases, J lost 2 bases, and 9 bases lay in between. CDR3 protein: CASSLGAVNYGYTF. CDR3 DNA: TGTGCCAGCAGTTTAGGGGCAGTAAACTATGGCTACACCTTC.

By frequency in the sample, this clone is large. The V and J genes are TRBV5-1 and TRBJ2-2, with a tentative D call TRBD1 (5 bases). CDR3 length: 14 residues. V lost 4 bases and J lost 1, with 8 bases in between. Germline-derived CDR1 and CDR2 are SGHRS and YFSETQ. The DNA of the CDR3 is TGCGCCAGCAGCAGCACAGGGAACACCGGGGAGCTGTTTTTT. Translation gives CASSSTGNTGELFF.

The genes are TRBV2 and TRBJ2-2; 8 nucleotides line up with TRBD2. Germline CDR1 and CDR2: SNHLY and FYNNEI. The CDR3 has 15 amino acids. V lost 3 bases to trimming and J lost 6 bases; unmatched junction nucleotides: 6. This CDR3 reads CASSDRGGIPGELFF. CDR3 nucleotides: TGTGCCAGCAGTGACCGCGGGGGGATCCCCGGGGAGCTGTTTTTT.

The chain couples TRBV9 to TRBJ1-4; no reliable D call. The germline V gene encodes CDR1 SGDLS and CDR2 YYNGEE. The CDR3 totals 13 residues. V was cut by 3 bases and J by 6 bases, with 9 bases left in between. The CDR3 loop reads CASSARTDEKLFF. In DNA form, the CDR3 reads TGTGCCAGCAGCGCCCGGACGGATGAAAAACTGTTTTTT. Full variable domain (outside the CDR3, taken from reference TRBV9 and TRBJ1-4): DSGVTQTPKHLITATGQRVTLRCSPRSGDLSVYWYQQSLDQGLQFLIQYYNGEERAKGNILERFSAQQFPDLHSELNLSSLELGDSALYFCASSARTDEKLFFGSGTQLSVL.